The 9 T cell receptor beta chains presented below share a single source sample, sequenced in a study of blood T cell repertoires in COVID-19. The assay was immunoSEQ multiplex PCR, and TCRdb's table has in-frame clones only and misses some. The sample lists 210,000 or so clones, around four fifths occurring once. Sequencing was performed on PBMCs or T cells enriched from blood (not recorded which). These TCRs come from a woman aged 50 to 65 who had been exposed to COVID-19.

This sequence joins TRBV3-1 (or the pseudogene TRBV3-2) and TRBJ2-3, with TRBD1 matching 8 bases. Losses at the gene ends were 2 bases for V and 3 bases for J; bases not matched to a gene: 4. The CDR3 contains 15 residues. The germline V gene has CDR1 LGHDT and CDR2 YNNKEL (reference sequence). DNA of the CDR3: TGTGCCAGCAGCCAACCGACAGGGGTTACAGATACGCAGTATTTT. It is translated as CASSQPTGVTDTQYF.

This clone was seen more than once but under ten times. J is TRBJ2-2 and V is TRBV4-3; a weak D match, TRBD1 (5 bases). This CDR3 has 15 amino acids. Germline V gene lookup returns CDR1 LGHNA and CDR2 YSLEER. V was cut by 5 bases and J by 3 bases, with 13 bases left in between. As DNA, the CDR3 is TGCGCCAGCAGCTCCGGAGACAGTTACACCGGGGAGCTGTTTTTT. Translation gives CASSSGDSYTGELFF.

The chain combines TRBV19 with TRBJ2-2, with 11 bases lining up with TRBD1. This CDR3 region has 19 residues. From germline, CDR1 is LNHDA and CDR2 SQIVND (reference sequence). Germline trimming cut 1 base from V and 4 bases from J; bases unmatched to any gene: 11. The CDR3 DNA sequence: TGTGCCAGTAGTATAGCCGTAGGCGGACAGGGGGCTTTCACCGGGGAGCTGTTTTTT. Amino acids: CASSIAVGGQGAFTGELFF.

The chain joins TRBV12-3 or TRBV12-4 to TRBJ2-3; TRBD1 is a possible D gene (5 bases). Between the trimmed V and J ends, which lost 3 bases and 3 bases, there was a span of 7 bases. The CDR3 totals 13 residues. The CDR3 loop reads CASSLQGTDTQYF. The DNA for the CDR3 is TGTGCCAGCAGTTTGCAGGGAACAGATACGCAGTATTTT.

This sequence joins TRBV7-8 and TRBJ2-1, with 9 bases fitting TRBD2. CDR3 length equals 15 residues. With 5 bases clipped from V and 3 bases from J, the junction kept 5 bases outside the gene matches. Germline V lookup: CDR1 SGHVS, CDR2 FQNEAQ. CDR3 DNA: TGTGCCAGCAGCCCCTCGCGGGGGGGCTACAATGAGCAGTTCTTC. Protein: CASSPSRGGYNEQFF.

The rearrangement uses TRBV5-1 and TRBJ2-7; the D is unclear. The CDR3 totals 15 residues. The germline V and J ends were trimmed by 0 bases and 2 bases, with 12 bases remaining between them. CDR1 and CDR2 from the germline V gene are SGHRS and YFSETQ. CDR3 in DNA: TGCGCCAGCAGCTTGGTGGCAGGCGTAACCTACGAGCAGTACTTC. Amino acid sequence: CASSLVAGVTYEQYF.

V is TRBV7-9 and J is TRBJ1-1; TRBD1 agrees at 7 bases. CDR1 and CDR2 from the germline V gene are SEHNR and FQNEAQ (reference sequence). CDR3 length equals 14 residues. Trimming removed 4 bases from V and 6 bases from J; junction bases left unmatched: 8. The DNA of the CDR3 is TGTGCCAGCAGCTCCGGACAGGACGCTGCTGAAGCTTTCTTT. This gives the protein CASSSGQDAAEAFF.

This chain links TRBV19 with TRBJ1-2, with D unresolved. V was pared by 0 bases and J by 8 bases, with 13 bases between. In germline, CDR1 is LNHDA, CDR2 SQIVND (reference sequence). The CDR3 spans 14 residues. CDR3 nucleotide sequence: TGTGCCAGTAGTATAGACCCACCGGGAAGGGGCTACACCTTC. It codes for CASSIDPPGRGYTF.

The chain employs TRBV12-3 or TRBV12-4 and TRBJ2-2; TRBD2 matches 8 bases. Trimming cost V 7 bases and J 6 bases; bases outside gene matches: 4. The CDR3 extends over 13 amino acids. The CDR3 DNA follows: TGTGCCAGCAATACCGGGGGGGCCGGGGAGCTGTTTTTT. Protein sequence: CASNTGGAGELFF.